The T cell receptor beta chain under discussion was sequenced for a study of T cell responses to AZD1222 COVID-19 vaccine. Study-wide findings and caveats: There were vaccine-associated CD4 TCRs across spike, dominant at 160-218 and 743-854. Baseline seropositivity characterized only a handful of AZD1222 recipients.

The sample holds one count of this clone. No antigen is known for it. V was shortened by 1 base and J by 5 bases, with 6 bases between the two germline ends. The CDR3 sequence is 13 residues long. Germline V gene sequence: CDR1 LGHNA, CDR2 YNFKEQ. Generated by immunoSEQ multiplex PCR, the TCRdb table keeps only in-frame clones and is missing some. The table records around 70,000 clones, 70% to 80% of them present only once. The rearrangement uses TRBV4-2 and TRBJ1-5; D gene unclear. This sample comprised peripheral blood, obtained on day 0 of MenACWY control vaccination. The origin of this receptor is an adult in good health. The CDR3 here is CASSQGRDQPQHF. In nucleotides, the CDR3 is TGTGCCAGCAGCCAAGGGAGGGATCAGCCCCAGCATTTT.